A single sample is the source of the 17 T cell receptor beta chains below, sequenced in a study of T-cell reconstitution after alpha-beta-depleted transplantation in children. Construction of the TCRbeta library involved unique molecular identifiers. TCRdb passed the PCR reads through MiXCR, listing each CDR3 protein once. The repertoire holds roughly 590,000 distinct CDR3 sequences, approximately 16% seen once, with 1.1% in the top ten. Sample: PBMCs from the stem cell graft donor, taken from the stem cell graft. The receptors stem from a human donor who donated a stem cell graft to a child with acute myeloid leukemia.

This chain uses TRBV7-4 with TRBJ2-7, with unresolved D. Germline V gene lookup returns CDR1 SGHVT and CDR2 SQSDAQ. The CDR3 has 12 residues. Trimming took off 2 bases at V and 5 bases at J, with 7 bases between the two ends. The CDR3 region is CASSLWGNEQYV. The CDR3 DNA reads as TGTGCCAGCAGCTTATGGGGTAACGAGCAGTACGTC.

This clonotype occurred a few times. V and J are TRBV5-5 and TRBJ2-7; D possibly matches TRBD1 or TRBD2 (5 bases each). V dropped 3 bases and J dropped 4 bases, with 17 bases sitting between them. This CDR3 spans 15 amino acids. Germline CDR1 SGHKS, CDR2 YYEKEE (reference sequence). The CDR3 DNA follows: TGTGCCAGCAGCTCGGGGAAAGGGGTTTCGTACGAGCAGTACGTC. Translated, it gives CASSSGKGVSYEQYV.

This clonotype was seen repeatedly, ten times or more. The chain links TRBV9 to TRBJ2-1; 11 bases fit TRBD1. The V segment lost 9 bases and the J segment 7 bases; nucleotides outside the gene matches: 9. Germline V gene data show CDR1 as SGDLS and CDR2 as YYNGEE. This CDR3 comprises 14 residues. The CDR3 spells CATAGTGGMNEQFF. Here the CDR3 DNA reads TGTGCCACTGCCGGGACAGGGGGTATGAATGAGCAGTTCTTC. Filled out from reference TRBV9 and TRBJ2-1, the complete variable domain reads DSGVTQTPKHLITATGQRVTLRCSPRSGDLSVYWYQQSLDQGLQFLIQYYNGEERAKGNILERFSAQQFPDLHSELNLSSLELGDSALYFCATAGTGGMNEQFFGPGTRLTVL.

The rearrangement links TRBV21-1 to TRBJ2-1; the table calls TRBD2, which could not be checked here. TRBV21-1 is recorded as a pseudogene. The CDR3 is 16 residues long. CDR3 region: CASSKSPRGRLHEQFF. CDR3 DNA: TGTGCCAGCAGCAAAAGCCCTAGGGGTAGGTTACATGAGCAGTTCTTC.

The chain uses TRBV24-1 and TRBJ2-5; weak D call: TRBD2 (6 bases). The CDR3 is 13 amino acids. Germline V CDR1 and CDR2: KGHDR, SFDVKD. Trimming cost V 6 bases and J 2 bases, with 9 bases left between them. CDR3 sequence reads: CATSPTRQETQYF. DNA of the CDR3: TGTGCCACCAGTCCGACTAGACAAGAGACCCAGTACTTC.

This chain joins TRBV29-1 and TRBJ2-2; 8 nucleotides match TRBD1. The CDR3 totals 14 residues. Germline trimming cut 5 bases from V and 0 bases from J; bases unmatched to any gene: 2. Germline V lookup: CDR1 SQVTM, CDR2 ANQGSEA. CDR3 sequence: CSVTQGANTGELFF. For the CDR3, the DNA is TGCAGCGTTACACAGGGGGCGAACACCGGGGAGCTGTTTTTT.

CDR3 loop: CASSLIEAPGAEAFF. Here the CDR3 DNA reads TGTGCCAGCAGCCTAATCGAGGCCCCCGGGGCTGAAGCTTTCTTT. The rearrangement joins TRBV7-3 to TRBJ1-1; D is ambiguous. Trimming stripped 5 bases from V and 6 bases from J, with 19 bases between. From germline, CDR1 is SGHTA and CDR2 FQGTGA. The CDR3 length is 15 residues.

The rearrangement joins TRBV20-1 to TRBJ2-7, with D possibly being TRBD1 (5 bases). This CDR3 comprises 12 residues. CDR1 and CDR2 from the germline V gene are DFQATT and SNEGSKA (reference sequence). V lost 3 bases, J lost 3 bases, and 9 bases lay in between. DNA of the CDR3: TGCAGTGCTAGGTTCGACAGCTACGAGCAGTACGTC. It yields the protein CSARFDSYEQYV.

This clonotype was seen at least ten times. The V gene is TRBV21-1, the J gene TRBJ2-7; the D call of TRBD1 is as the table states it, not checked on the DNA. TRBV21-1 constitutes a pseudogene. This CDR3 has 14 residues. The CDR3 reads CASSGRDATYEQYV. CDR3 in DNA: TGTGCCAGCAGCGGTCGGGACGCCACCTACGAGCAGTACGTC.

This clonotype was recorded at least ten times. In DNA form, the CDR3 reads TGCAGTGCTAGAGATTCCCCTTTCAATGAAAAACTGTTTTTT. Translation: CSARDSPFNEKLFF. The chain recombines TRBV20-1 with TRBJ1-4; no definite D call. The CDR3 runs 14 residues. The germline V gene has CDR1 DFQATT and CDR2 SNEGSKA (reference sequence). Trimming pared 0 bases from V and 5 bases from J, leaving 10 bases between.

This clonotype was counted only a few times. The chain links TRBV12-3 or TRBV12-4 to TRBJ1-1; D may be TRBD1 (6 bases). The CDR3 has 15 amino acids. Trimming left V 6 bases short and J 4 bases short, with 18 bases between. CDR3 sequence: CASRPDDRWITEAFF. CDR3 bases: TGTGCCAGCAGACCCGATGACAGGTGGATCACTGAAGCTTTCTTT.

This clonotype was counted between two and nine times. J is TRBJ2-5 and V is TRBV12-3 or TRBV12-4; 8 bases agree with TRBD2. V gave up 3 bases and J gave up 5 bases; unmatched junction bases: 11. There are 16 residues in the CDR3. In nucleotides, the CDR3 is TGTGCCAGCAGTTTCGTGTTAGCGGGATACCCTGAGACCCAGTACTTC. Protein: CASSFVLAGYPETQYF.

V and J are TRBV7-9 and TRBJ2-7, with D perhaps TRBD1 or TRBD2 (5 bases each). Germline lookup yields CDR1 SEHNR and CDR2 FQNEAQ (reference sequence). With 4 bases removed from V and 0 bases from J, the gap between germline ends came to 10 bases. The length of the CDR3 is 14 residues. The CDR3 nucleotides read TGTGCCAGCAGCTCTTCAGGGAGCTCCTACGAGCAGTACGTC. Its translation is CASSSSGSSYEQYV.

Ten or more counts support this clonotype. The V and J genes are TRBV20-1 and TRBJ2-7, with 9 bases matching TRBD2. The V segment lost 6 bases and the J segment 0 bases; nucleotides outside the gene matches: 18. Germline V gives CDR1 DFQATT, CDR2 SNEGSKA (reference sequence). The CDR3 loop spans 18 amino acids. CDR3 residues: CSAMRSSSGTLSSYEQYF. CDR3 nucleotide sequence: TGCAGTGCCATGCGATCCTCTAGCGGGACCCTAAGCTCCTACGAGCAGTACTTC.

This clonotype appeared many times. This rearrangement joins TRBV5-1 to TRBJ2-5; TRBD2 is a possible D gene (5 bases). CDR3 length equals 14 residues. Trimming took 0 bases from V and 5 from J, leaving 11 bases between them. CDR1 and CDR2 from the germline V gene are SGHRS and YFSETQ. The CDR3 protein is CASSLDPGIETQYF. Written as DNA, the CDR3 is TGCGCCAGCAGCTTGGATCCGGGGATCGAGACCCAGTACTTC.

V gene TRBV5-4 combines with J gene TRBJ2-3, with 9 bases fitting TRBD2. The CDR3 runs 18 residues. Germline V gene data show CDR1 as SGHNT and CDR2 as YYREEE (reference sequence). With 3 bases clipped from V and 1 base from J, the junction kept 12 bases outside the gene matches. The CDR3 is CASSSALPSSGGTDTQYF. In nucleotides, the CDR3 is TGTGCCAGCAGCTCGGCTTTACCCTCTAGCGGGGGCACAGATACGCAGTATTTT.

The rearrangement links TRBV5-6 to TRBJ2-1; no clear D. This CDR3 spans 16 amino acids. Deletions cut 4 bases from V and 3 bases from J, with 17 bases between. Germline V CDR1 and CDR2: SGHDT, YYEEEE. CDR3 protein: CASSPRMMGFYNEQFF. The CDR3 DNA sequence: TGTGCCAGCAGCCCCCGAATGATGGGGTTCTACAATGAGCAGTTCTTC.